This entry lists 8 T cell receptor beta chains sequenced from one sample in a study of T-cell reconstitution after alpha-beta-depleted transplantation in children. Using unique molecular identifiers, the investigators prepared the TCRbeta library. One entry per CDR3 protein, called by TCRdb with MiXCR from the PCR reads. Among more than 550,000 distinct CDR3 sequences, roughly a tenth were seen once, and the ten largest hold about 4.2%. Sequenced material: PBMCs from the stem cell graft donor, taken from the stem cell graft. Every receptor here comes from a human donor who donated a stem cell graft to a child with acute myeloid leukemia.

This clonotype was seen repeatedly, ten times or more. The V and J genes are TRBV20-1 and TRBJ2-7; 7 bases are a match to TRBD2. V lost 6 bases to trimming and J lost 2 bases; unmatched junction nucleotides: 10. Germline V gene lookup returns CDR1 DFQATT and CDR2 SNEGSKA (reference sequence). This CDR3 has 14 residues. CDR3 nucleotide sequence: TGCAGTGCGGTCCGGGGGGAGGGCCCCTACGAGCAGTACTTC. Protein product: CSAVRGEGPYEQYF.

V usage is TRBV14 and J usage is TRBJ1-2, with 9 bases that match TRBD1. The CDR3 totals 17 residues. CDR1 and CDR2 (germline): SGHDN, FVKESK. The V gene end was trimmed by 3 bases and the J gene end by 4 bases; junction bases not matched to a gene: 12. Written as DNA, the CDR3 is TGTGCCAGCAGCCACTCCGGGACAGGGAAATACAGCTATGGCTACACCTTC. Translated: CASSHSGTGKYSYGYTF.

This clonotype was seen more than once but under ten times. J is TRBJ2-1 and V is TRBV14, with unresolved D. The CDR3 contains 14 residues. Germline V lookup: CDR1 SGHDN, CDR2 FVKESK. V lost 0 bases, J lost 9 bases, and 12 bases lay in between. The chain's CDR3 is CASSQESAASEQFF. The CDR3 DNA reads TGTGCCAGCAGCCAAGAGTCGGCAGCTTCTGAGCAGTTCTTC.

This clonotype has ten or more counts. The chain recombines TRBV20-1 with TRBJ2-5, with 10 bases that match TRBD1. Germline lookup yields CDR1 DFQATT and CDR2 SNEGSKA (reference sequence). The CDR3 contains 14 residues. Trimming removed 1 base from V and 4 bases from J; junction bases left unmatched: 3. The CDR3 spells CSARVDRGRETQYF. CDR3 DNA: TGCAGTGCTAGAGTAGACAGGGGGCGAGAGACCCAGTACTTC.

Here the CDR3 reads CASSLYSGTYEQYF. For the CDR3, the DNA is TGTGCCAGCAGCTTATATAGCGGAACCTACGAGCAGTACTTC. This rearrangement joins TRBV7-9 to TRBJ2-7, with D tentatively TRBD2 (6 bases). V lost 2 bases and J lost 2, with 10 bases in between. The CDR3 length is 14 residues. The germline V gene has CDR1 SEHNR and CDR2 FQNEAQ (reference sequence).

This clonotype was found a few times. The CDR3 region is CASSFWAGGSRTDTQYF. In nucleotides, the CDR3 is TGTGCCAGCAGCTTCTGGGCAGGGGGCAGCCGCACAGATACGCAGTATTTT. The chain combines TRBV7-8 with TRBJ2-3, with 8 bases matching TRBD1. Germline V CDR1 and CDR2: SGHVS, FQNEAQ. The CDR3 is made up of 17 amino acids. V gave up 3 bases and J gave up 1 base; unmatched junction bases: 9.

The V call is TRBV7-8, the J call TRBJ2-5; D tentatively fits TRBD1 or TRBD2 (5 bases each). The CDR3 totals 14 residues. CDR1 and CDR2 (germline): SGHVS, FQNEAQ. Deletions cut 5 bases from V and 2 bases from J, with 12 bases between. Here the CDR3 reads CASSRRGGQETQYF. CDR3 bases: TGTGCCAGCAGCCGTCGGGGCGGACAAGAGACCCAGTACTTC.

In this sample, this clonotype turned up a few times. The chain couples TRBV18 to TRBJ2-1; 7 bases agree with TRBD2. Trimming cost V 4 bases and J 9 bases; bases outside gene matches: 15. Germline V gene lookup returns CDR1 KGHSH and CDR2 LQKENI. The CDR3 consists of 16 residues. The DNA for the CDR3 is TGTGCCAGCTCACAAATAACGGGCGGGAGTATCGGTGAGCAGTTCTTC. Its protein product is CASSQITGGSIGEQFF.